Many counts were recorded for the clone carrying this T cell receptor (beta chain). This specimen belongs to a study of identical twins. A universal primer site arose from template switching, and cDNA bore unique molecular identifiers. TCRdb re-called the 5' RACE reads with MiXCR, one entry per CDR3 protein. The repertoire holds about 200,000 distinct CDR3 sequences, 8% to 11% seen once, with 9% to 10% in the top ten. Sequencing was performed on memory T cells sorted from blood. The origin of this receptor is a man aged 45 to 65 in good health.

The CDR3, as DNA: TGTGCCAGCAGTGTAGCGGGACAAGACAATGAGCAGTTCTTC. As protein: CASSVAGQDNEQFF. The V call is TRBV28, the J call TRBJ2-1; 8 bases match TRBD2. This CDR3 has 14 amino acids. CDR1 and CDR2 (germline): MDHEN, SYDVKM. J was trimmed by 5 bases and V by 5 bases; bases with no gene match: 5.